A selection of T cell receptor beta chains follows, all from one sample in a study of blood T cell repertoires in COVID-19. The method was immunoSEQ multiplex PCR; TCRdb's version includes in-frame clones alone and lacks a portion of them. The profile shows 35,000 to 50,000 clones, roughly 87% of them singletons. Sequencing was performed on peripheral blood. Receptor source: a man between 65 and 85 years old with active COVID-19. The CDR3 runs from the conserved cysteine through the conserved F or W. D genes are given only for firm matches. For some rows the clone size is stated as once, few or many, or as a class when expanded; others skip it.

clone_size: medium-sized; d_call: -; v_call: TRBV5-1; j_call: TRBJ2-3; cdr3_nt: TGCGCCAGCCTGGGGGGAGCTAGTTCAGATACGCAGTATTTT; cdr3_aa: CASLGGASSDTQYF
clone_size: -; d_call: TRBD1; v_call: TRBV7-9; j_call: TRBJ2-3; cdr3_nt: TGTGCCAGCAGTTCCCGACCGGGACAGGGTAGCACAGATACGCAGTATTTT; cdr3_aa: CASSSRPGQGSTDTQYF
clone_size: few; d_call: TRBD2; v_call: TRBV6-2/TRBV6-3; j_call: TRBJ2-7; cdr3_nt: TGTGCCAGCAGTTGGCCCGCTACAGCGGGGGCTCCCTACGAGCAGTACTTC; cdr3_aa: CASSWPATAGAPYEQYF
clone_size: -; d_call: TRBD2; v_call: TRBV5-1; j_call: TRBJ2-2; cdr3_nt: TGCGCCAGCAGCTCTCTTCTGACTAGCGGGGCCGGGGAGCTGTTTTTT; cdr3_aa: CASSSLLTSGAGELFF
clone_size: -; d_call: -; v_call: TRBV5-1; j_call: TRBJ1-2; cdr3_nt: TGCGCCAGCAGACCTGGACAGAGCCCTAACTATGGCTACACCTTC; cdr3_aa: CASRPGQSPNYGYTF
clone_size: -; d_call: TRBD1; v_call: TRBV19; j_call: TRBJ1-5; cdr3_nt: TGTGCCAGTAGTAGTTCCGGGACAGGGATCGGTCAGCCCCAGCATTTT; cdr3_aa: CASSSSGTGIGQPQHF
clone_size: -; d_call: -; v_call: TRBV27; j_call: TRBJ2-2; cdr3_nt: TGTGCCAGCAGTTTATCGAAGCCAAGGGAGCTGTTTTTT; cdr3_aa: CASSLSKPRELFF
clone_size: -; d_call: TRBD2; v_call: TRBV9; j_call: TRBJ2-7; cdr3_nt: TGTGCCAGCAGCGTAGACTCTAGCGGGGGCGAGCAGTACTTC; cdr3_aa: CASSVDSSGGEQYF
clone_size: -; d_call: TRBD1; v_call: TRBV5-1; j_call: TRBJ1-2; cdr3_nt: TGCGCCAGCAGCTTGAATTCGTGGGACAGGGGATACTACTATGGCTACACCTTC; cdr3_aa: CASSLNSWDRGYYYGYTF
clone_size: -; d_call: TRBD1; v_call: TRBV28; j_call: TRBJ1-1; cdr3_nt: TGTGCCAGCAGTTTAAGAGTAGGACAGGCGAACACTGAAGCTTTCTTT; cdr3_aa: CASSLRVGQANTEAFF
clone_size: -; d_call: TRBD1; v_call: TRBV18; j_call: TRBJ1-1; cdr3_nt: TGTGCCAGCTCACCATCTCAGGACAGGGGGAACACTGAAGCTTTCTTT; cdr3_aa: CASSPSQDRGNTEAFF
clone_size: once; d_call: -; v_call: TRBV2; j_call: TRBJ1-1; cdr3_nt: TGTGCCGGGAGCGGGGAACTTAACACTGAAGCTTTCTTT; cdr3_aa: CAGSGELNTEAFF
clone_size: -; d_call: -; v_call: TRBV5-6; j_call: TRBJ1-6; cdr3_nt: TGTGCCAGCAGCTTCAACAGTGTCTATAATTCACCCCTCCACTTT; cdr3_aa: CASSFNSVYNSPLHF
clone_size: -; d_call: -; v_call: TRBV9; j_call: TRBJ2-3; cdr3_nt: TGTGCCAGCAGCGTTAGGGACAACACAGATACGCAGTATTTT; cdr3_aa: CASSVRDNTDTQYF